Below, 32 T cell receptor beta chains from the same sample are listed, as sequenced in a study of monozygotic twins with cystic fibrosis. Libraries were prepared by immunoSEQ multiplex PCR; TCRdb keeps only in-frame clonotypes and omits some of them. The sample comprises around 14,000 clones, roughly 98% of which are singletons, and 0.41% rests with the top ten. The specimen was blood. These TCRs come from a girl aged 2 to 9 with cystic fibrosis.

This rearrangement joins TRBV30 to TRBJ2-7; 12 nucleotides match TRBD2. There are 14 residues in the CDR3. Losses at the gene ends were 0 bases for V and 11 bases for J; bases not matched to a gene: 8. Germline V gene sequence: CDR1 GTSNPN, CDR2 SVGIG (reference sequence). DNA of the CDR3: TGTGCCTGGAGTGTATCCGGCCGACTAGCGGGAGAGTACTTC. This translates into CAWSVSGRLAGEYF.

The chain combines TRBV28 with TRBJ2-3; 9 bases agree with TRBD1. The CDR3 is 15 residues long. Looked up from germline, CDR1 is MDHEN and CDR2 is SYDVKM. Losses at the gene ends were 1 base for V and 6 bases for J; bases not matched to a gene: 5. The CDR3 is CASSLFGTGRDTQYF. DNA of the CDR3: TGTGCCAGCAGTTTATTCGGGACAGGGAGGGATACGCAGTATTTT. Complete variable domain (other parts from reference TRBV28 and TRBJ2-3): DVKVTQSSRYLVKRTGEKVFLECVQDMDHENMFWYRQDPGLGLRLIYFSYDVKMKEKGDIPEGYSVSREKKERFSLILESASTNQTSMYLCASSLFGTGRDTQYFGPGTRLTVL.

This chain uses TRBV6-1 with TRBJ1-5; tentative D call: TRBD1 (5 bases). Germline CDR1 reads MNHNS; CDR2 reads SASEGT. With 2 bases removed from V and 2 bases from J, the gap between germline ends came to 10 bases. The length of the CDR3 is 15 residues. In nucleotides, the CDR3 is TGTGCCAGCAGTGAATCGGGACTACGCAATCAGCCCCAGCATTTT. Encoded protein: CASSESGLRNQPQHF.

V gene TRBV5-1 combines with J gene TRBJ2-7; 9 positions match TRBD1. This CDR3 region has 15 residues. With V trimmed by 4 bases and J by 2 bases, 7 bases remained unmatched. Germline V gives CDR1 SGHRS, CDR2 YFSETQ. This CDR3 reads CASSPRGQGAYEQYF. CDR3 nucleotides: TGCGCCAGCAGCCCTAGGGGACAGGGTGCCTACGAGCAGTACTTC.

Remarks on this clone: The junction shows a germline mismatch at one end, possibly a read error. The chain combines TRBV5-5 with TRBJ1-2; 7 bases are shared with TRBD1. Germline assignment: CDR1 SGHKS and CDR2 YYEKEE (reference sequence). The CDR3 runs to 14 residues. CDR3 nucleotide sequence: TGTGCCAGCAGCCCCACCGGGACAGCTTATGGTTACACCTTC. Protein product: CASSPTGTAYGYTF.

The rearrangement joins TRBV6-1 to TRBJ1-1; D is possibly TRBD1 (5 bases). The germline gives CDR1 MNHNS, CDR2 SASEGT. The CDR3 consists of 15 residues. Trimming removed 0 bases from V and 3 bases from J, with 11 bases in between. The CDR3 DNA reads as TGTGCCAGCAGTGAAGCCCCGGGGCTGGACACTGAAGCTTTCTTT. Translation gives CASSEAPGLDTEAFF.

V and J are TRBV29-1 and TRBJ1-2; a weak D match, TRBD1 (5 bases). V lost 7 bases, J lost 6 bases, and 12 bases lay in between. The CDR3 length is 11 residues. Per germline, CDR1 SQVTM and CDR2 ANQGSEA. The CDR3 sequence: CSGGGRDGYTF. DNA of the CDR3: TGCAGCGGCGGAGGCAGGGATGGCTACACCTTC.

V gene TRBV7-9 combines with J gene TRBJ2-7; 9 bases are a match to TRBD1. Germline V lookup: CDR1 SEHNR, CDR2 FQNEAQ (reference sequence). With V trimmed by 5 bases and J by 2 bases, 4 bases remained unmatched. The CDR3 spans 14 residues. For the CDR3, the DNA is TGTGCCAGCAGCCGGGGACAGGGTACCTACGAGCAGTACTTC. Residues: CASSRGQGTYEQYF.

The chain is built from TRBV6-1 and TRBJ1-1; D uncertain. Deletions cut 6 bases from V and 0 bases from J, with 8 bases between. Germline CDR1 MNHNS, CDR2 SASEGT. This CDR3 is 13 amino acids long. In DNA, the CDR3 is TGTGCCAGCAGGGGAAGGATGAACACTGAAGCTTTCTTT. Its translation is CASRGRMNTEAFF.

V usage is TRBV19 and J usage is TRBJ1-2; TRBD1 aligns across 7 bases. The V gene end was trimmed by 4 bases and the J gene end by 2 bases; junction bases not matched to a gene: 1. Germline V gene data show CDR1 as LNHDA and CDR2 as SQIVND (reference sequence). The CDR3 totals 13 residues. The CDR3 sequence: CASSTGGNYGYTF. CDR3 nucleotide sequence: TGTGCCAGTAGTACAGGGGGGAACTATGGCTACACCTTC.

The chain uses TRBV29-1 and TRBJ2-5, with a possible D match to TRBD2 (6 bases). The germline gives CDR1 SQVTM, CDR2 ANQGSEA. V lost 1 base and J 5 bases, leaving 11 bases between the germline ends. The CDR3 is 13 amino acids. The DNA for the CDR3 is TGCAGCGTTGAAGGGACTACCCCGGAGACCCAGTACTTC. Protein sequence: CSVEGTTPETQYF.

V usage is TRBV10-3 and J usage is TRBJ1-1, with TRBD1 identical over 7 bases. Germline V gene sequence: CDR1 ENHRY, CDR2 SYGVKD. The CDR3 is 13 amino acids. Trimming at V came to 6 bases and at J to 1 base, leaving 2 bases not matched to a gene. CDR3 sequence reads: CAIRAGGNTEAFF. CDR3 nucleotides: TGTGCCATCAGGGCAGGGGGGAACACTGAAGCTTTCTTT.

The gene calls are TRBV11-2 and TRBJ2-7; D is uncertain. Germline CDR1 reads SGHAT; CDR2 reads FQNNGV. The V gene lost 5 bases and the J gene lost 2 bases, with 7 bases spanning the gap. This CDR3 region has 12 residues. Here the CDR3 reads CASSPQPYEQYF. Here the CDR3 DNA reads TGTGCCAGCAGCCCCCAGCCCTACGAGCAGTACTTC.

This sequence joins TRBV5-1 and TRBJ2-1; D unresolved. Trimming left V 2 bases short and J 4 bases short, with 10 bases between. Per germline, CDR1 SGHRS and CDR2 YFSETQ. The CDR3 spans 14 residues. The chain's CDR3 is CASSLRLGYNEQFF. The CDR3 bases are TGCGCCAGCAGCTTACGACTGGGGTACAATGAGCAGTTCTTC.

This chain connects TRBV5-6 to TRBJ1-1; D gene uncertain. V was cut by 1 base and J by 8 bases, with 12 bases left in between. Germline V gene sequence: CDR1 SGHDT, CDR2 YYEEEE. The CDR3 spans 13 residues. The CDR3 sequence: CASSLYGYPEAFF. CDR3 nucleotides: TGTGCCAGCAGCTTGTATGGCTATCCGGAAGCTTTCTTT.

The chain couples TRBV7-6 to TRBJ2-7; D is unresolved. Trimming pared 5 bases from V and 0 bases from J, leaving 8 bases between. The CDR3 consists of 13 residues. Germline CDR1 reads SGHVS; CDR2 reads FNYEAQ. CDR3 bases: TGTGCCAGCAGCCCCCTAATCTCCTACGAGCAGTACTTC. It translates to CASSPLISYEQYF. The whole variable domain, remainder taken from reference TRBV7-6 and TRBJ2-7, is GAGVSQSPRYKVTKRGQDVALRCDPISGHVSLYWYRQALGQGPEFLTYFNYEAQQDKSGLPNDRFSAERPEGSISTLTIQRTEQRDSAMYRCASSPLISYEQYFGPGTRLTVT.

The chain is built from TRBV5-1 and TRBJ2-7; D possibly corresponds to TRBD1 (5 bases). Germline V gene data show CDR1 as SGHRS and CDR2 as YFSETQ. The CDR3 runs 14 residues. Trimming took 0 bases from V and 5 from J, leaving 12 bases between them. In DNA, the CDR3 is TGCGCCAGCAGCTTGGGGACAAAAATTAACGAGCAGTACTTC. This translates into CASSLGTKINEQYF.

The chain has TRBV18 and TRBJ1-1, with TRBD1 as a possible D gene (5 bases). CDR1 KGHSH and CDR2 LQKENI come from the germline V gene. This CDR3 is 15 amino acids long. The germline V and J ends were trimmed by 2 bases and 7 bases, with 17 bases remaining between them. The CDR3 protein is CASSPKHSRENEAFF. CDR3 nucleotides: TGTGCCAGCTCACCAAAGCACAGCAGGGAGAATGAAGCTTTCTTT.

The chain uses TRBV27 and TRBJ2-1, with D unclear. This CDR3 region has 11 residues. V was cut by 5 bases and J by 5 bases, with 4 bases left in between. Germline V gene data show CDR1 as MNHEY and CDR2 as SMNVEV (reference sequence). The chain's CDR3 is CASSDDNEQFF. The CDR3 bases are TGTGCCAGCAGTGATGACAATGAGCAGTTCTTC.

The CDR3 coding sequence is TGTGCCAGCAGCCATCGGTGGGGTAGGTACGAGCAGTACTTC. Amino acids: CASSHRWGRYEQYF. The chain employs TRBV4-2 and TRBJ2-7; no definite D call. The germline V gene has CDR1 LGHNA and CDR2 YNFKEQ. The CDR3 runs to 14 residues. Trimming left V 3 bases short and J 4 bases short, with 13 bases between.

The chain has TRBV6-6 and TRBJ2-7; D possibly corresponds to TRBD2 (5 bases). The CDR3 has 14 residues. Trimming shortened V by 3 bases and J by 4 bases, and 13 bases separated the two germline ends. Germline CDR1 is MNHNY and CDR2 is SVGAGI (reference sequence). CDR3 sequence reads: CASSYTLGVYEQYF. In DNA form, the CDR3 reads TGTGCCAGCAGTTATACCCTCGGGGTTTACGAGCAGTACTTC.

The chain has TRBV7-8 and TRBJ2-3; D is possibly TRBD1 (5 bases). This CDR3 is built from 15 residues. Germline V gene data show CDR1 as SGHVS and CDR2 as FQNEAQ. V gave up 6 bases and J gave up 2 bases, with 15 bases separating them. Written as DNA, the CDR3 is TGTGCCAGCAGTCAGGCAGGGTTCGCCACAGATACGCAGTATTTT. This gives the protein CASSQAGFATDTQYF.

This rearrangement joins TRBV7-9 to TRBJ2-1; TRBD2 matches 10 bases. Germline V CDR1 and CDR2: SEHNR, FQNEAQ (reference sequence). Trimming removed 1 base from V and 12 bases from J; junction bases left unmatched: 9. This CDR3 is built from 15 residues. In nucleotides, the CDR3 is TGTGCCAGCAGCTTAGAAGCTAGCGGGAGTACGGGGCAGTTCTTC. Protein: CASSLEASGSTGQFF.

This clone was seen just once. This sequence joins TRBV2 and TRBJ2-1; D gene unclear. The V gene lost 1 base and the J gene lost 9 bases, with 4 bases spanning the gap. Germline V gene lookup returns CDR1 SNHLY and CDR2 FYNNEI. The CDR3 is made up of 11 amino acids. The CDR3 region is CASSEVGEQFF. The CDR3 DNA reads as TGTGCCAGCAGTGAAGTAGGTGAGCAGTTCTTC.

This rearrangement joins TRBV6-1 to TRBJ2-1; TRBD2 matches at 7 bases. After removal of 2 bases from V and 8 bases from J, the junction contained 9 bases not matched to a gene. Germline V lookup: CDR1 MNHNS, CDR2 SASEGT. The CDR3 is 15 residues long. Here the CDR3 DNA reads TGTGCCAGCAGTGAATCACTAGCGATAAGAGATGAGCAGTTCTTC. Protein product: CASSESLAIRDEQFF.

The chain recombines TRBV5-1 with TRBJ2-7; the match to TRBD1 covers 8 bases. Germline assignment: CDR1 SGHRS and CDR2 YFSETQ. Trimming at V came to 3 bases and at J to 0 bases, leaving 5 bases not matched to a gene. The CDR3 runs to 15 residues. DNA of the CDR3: TGCGCCAGCAGCTCCACAGGGGGGCCCTCCTACGAGCAGTACTTC. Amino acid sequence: CASSSTGGPSYEQYF.

CDR3 nucleotides: TGTGCCAGCAGCACTTCTAGCGGCGCAGATACGCAGTATTTT. This gives the protein CASSTSSGADTQYF. V and J are TRBV5-4 and TRBJ2-3; 7 bases match TRBD2. There are 14 residues in the CDR3. V was pared by 4 bases and J by 4 bases, with 6 bases of the junction left unmatched. In germline, CDR1 is SGHNT, CDR2 YYREEE (reference sequence). The full variable domain, in which reference TRBV5-4 and TRBJ2-3 provide the parts outside the CDR3, is ETGVTQSPTHLIKTRGQQVTLRCSSQSGHNTVSWYQQALGQGPQFIFQYYREEENGRGNFPPRFSGLQFPNYSSELNVNALELDDSALYLCASSTSSGADTQYFGPGTRLTVL.

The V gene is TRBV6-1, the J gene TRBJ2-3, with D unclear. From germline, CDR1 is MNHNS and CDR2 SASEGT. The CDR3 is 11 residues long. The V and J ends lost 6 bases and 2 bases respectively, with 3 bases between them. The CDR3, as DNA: TGTGCCAGCAGCCTCACAGATACGCAGTATTTT. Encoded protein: CASSLTDTQYF.

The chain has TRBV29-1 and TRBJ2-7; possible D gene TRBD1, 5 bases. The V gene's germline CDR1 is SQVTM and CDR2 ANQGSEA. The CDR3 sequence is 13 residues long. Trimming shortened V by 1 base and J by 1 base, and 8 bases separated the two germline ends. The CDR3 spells CSVEGDSSYEQYF. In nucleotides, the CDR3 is TGCAGCGTTGAAGGCGACAGTTCCTACGAGCAGTACTTC.

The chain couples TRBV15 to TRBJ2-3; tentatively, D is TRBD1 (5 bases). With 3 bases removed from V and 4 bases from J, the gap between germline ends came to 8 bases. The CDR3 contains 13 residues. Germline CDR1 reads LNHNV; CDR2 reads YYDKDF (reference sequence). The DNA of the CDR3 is TGTGCCACCAGCAGGGGGCTAGCAGATACGCAGTATTTT. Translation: CATSRGLADTQYF.

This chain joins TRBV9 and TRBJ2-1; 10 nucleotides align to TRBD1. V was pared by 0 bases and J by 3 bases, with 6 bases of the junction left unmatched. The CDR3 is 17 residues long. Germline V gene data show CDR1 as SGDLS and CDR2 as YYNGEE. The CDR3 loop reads CASSVDPDRGLYNEQFF. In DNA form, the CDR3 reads TGTGCCAGCAGCGTAGATCCCGACAGGGGGCTCTACAATGAGCAGTTCTTC.

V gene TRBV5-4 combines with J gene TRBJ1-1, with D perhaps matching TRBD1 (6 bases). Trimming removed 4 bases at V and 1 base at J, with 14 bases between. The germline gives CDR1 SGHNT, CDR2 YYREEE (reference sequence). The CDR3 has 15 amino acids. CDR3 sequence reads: CASSPPRGANTEAFF. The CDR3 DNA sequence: TGTGCCAGCAGCCCCCCCCGGGGGGCGAACACTGAAGCTTTCTTT.